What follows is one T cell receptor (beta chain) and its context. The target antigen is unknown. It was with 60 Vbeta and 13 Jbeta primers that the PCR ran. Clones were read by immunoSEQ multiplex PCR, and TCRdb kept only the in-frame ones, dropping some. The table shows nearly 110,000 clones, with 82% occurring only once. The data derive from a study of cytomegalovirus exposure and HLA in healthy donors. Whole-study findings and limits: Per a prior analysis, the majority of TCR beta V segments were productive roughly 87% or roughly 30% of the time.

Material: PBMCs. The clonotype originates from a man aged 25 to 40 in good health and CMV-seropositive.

CDR3 DNA sequence: TGTGCCAGCAGGACAGCACAAGAGACCCAGTACTTC. Encoded protein: CASRTAQETQYF. V gene TRBV27 combines with J gene TRBJ2-5; maybe TRBD1 (5 bases). This CDR3 has 12 amino acids. V was trimmed by 6 bases and J by 2 bases, leaving 7 bases between them. Looked up from germline, CDR1 is MNHEY and CDR2 is SMNVEV (reference sequence).